These T cell receptor beta chains were read from a single sample in a study of prognosis after radiotherapy for stage I lung cancer. TCRdb re-called the multiplex PCR reads with MiXCR, one entry per CDR3 protein. Found here are roughly 30,000 distinct CDR3 sequences, around 38% of them singletons; the top ten hold less than 40%. The starting material was PBMCs, obtained before or after stereotactic body radiation therapy (not recorded which). The receptors were gathered from a donor over 45 with non-small cell lung cancer. Both conserved end residues are part of each CDR3. A D gene is named only where the DNA matches it firmly. Clone size is given for some rows only: seen once, a few or many times, or a class if the clone is expanded.

length | D | V | size | CDR3
14 | . | TRBV7-9 | once | CASRLDTSYHEQYF
15 | . | TRBV24-1 | many | CATSDLRTAREKLFF
15 | . | TRBV2 | many | CASRPGTDSNYEQYF
13 | . | TRBV28 | many | CASSFESTDTQYF
17 | TRBD2 | TRBV4-2 | many | CASSQDLASGRGGEQFF
18 | TRBD1 | TRBV3-1 | many | CASSQSMSGGLGAYEQYF
14 | . | TRBV29-1 | many | CSVPVGGRGTEAFF
11 | . | TRBV7-2 | many | CASSLLGGYTF
15 | . | TRBV7-2 | . | CASSPTSTVDYGYTF
14 | . | TRBV27 | . | CASSLSAGRQWQYF
17 | . | TRBV6-1 | . | CASSDPRTPVRSNEQFF
14 | . | TRBV27 | many | CASSFSVLNYGYTF
17 | TRBD2 | TRBV11-2 | once | CARSPGQWTSGSRTQYF
16 | TRBD2 | TRBV9 | many | CASSVGSGAKAGELFF
15 | TRBD2 | TRBV12-3/TRBV12-4 | medium-sized | CASSRARGDYNEQFF
14 | . | TRBV7-9 | many | CASSRGSGANVLTF
16 | . | TRBV2 | . | CASSALRGPRTGELFF
18 | TRBD1 | TRBV6-1 | . | CASTTLVATGGLPYGYTF
13 | TRBD1 | TRBV20-1 | many | CSASPTGTREAFF
15 | TRBD2 | TRBV5-4 | many | CASSSGTINYNEQFF
14 | TRBD2 | TRBV11-2 | . | CASSPWGMGGEQYF